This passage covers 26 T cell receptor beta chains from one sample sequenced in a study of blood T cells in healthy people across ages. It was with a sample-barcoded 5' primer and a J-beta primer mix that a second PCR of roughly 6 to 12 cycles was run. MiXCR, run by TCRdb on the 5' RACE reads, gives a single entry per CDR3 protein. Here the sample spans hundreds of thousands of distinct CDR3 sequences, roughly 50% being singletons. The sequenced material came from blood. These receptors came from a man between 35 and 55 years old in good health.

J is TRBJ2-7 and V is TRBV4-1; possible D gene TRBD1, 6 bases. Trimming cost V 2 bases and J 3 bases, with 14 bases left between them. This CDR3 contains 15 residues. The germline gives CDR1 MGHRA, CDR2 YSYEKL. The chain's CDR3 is CASSQTDRTDYEQYF. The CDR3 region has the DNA TGCGCCAGCAGCCAAACGGACAGAACGGACTACGAGCAGTACTTC.

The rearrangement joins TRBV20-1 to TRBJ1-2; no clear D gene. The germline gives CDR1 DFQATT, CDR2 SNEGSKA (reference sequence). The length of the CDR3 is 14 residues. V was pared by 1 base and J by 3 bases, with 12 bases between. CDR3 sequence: CSARAPPPDYGYTF. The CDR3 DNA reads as TGCAGTGCTAGAGCCCCCCCCCCAGACTATGGCTACACCTTC.

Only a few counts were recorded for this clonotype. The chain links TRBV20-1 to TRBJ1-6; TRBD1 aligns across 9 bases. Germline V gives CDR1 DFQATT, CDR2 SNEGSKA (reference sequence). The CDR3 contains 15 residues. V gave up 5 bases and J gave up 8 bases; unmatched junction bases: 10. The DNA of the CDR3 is TGCAGTGCTGATCCCACACAGGGGGCGGATTCACCCCTCCACTTT. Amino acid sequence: CSADPTQGADSPLHF.

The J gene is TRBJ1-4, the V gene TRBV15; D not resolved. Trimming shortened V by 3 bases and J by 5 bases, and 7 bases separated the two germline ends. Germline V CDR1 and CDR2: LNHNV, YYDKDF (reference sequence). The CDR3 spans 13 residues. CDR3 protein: CATSRERNEKLFF. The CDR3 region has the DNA TGTGCCACCAGCAGGGAAAGAAATGAAAAACTGTTTTTT.

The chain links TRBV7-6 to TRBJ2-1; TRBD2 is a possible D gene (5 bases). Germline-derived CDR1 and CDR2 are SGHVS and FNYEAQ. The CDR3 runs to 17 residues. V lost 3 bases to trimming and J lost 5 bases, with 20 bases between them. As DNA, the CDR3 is TGTGCCAGCAGCTTTAATACTAGGCCTTTCGGGCACAATGAGCAGTTCTTC. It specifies CASSFNTRPFGHNEQFF.

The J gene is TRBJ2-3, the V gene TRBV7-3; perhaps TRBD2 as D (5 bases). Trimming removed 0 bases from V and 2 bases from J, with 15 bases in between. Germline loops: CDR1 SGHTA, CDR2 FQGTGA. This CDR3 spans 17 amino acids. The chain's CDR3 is CASSLTGRTGITDTQYF. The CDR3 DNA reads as TGTGCCAGCAGCTTAACTGGTCGAACGGGAATCACAGATACGCAGTATTTT.

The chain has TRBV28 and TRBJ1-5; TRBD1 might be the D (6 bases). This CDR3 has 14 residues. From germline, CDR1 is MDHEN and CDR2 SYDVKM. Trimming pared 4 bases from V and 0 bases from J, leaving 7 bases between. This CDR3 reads CASSWTASNQPQHF. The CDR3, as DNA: TGTGCCAGCAGTTGGACAGCTAGCAATCAGCCCCAGCATTTT.

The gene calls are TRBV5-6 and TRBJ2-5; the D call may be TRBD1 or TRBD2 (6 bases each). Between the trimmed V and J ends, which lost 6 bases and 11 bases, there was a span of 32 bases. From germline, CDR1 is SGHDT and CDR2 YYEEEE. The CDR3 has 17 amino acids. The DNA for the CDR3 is TGTGCCAGCAACCCGGGCAGGGGACTCCCACTAGGCAATGAGCAGTACTTC. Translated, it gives CASNPGRGLPLGNEQYF.

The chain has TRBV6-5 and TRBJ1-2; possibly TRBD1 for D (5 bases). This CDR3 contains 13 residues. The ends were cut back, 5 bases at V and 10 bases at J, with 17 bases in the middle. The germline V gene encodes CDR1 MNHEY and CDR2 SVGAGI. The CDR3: CASSPPTVRFYTF. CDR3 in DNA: TGTGCCAGCAGTCCCCCGACAGTACGATTCTACACCTTC.

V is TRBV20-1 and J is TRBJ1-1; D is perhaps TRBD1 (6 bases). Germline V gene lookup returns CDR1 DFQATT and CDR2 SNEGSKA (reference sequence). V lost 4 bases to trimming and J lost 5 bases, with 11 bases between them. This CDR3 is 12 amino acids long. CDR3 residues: CSATGQGTEAFF. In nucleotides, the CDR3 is TGCAGTGCTACGGGGCAGGGGACTGAAGCTTTCTTT.

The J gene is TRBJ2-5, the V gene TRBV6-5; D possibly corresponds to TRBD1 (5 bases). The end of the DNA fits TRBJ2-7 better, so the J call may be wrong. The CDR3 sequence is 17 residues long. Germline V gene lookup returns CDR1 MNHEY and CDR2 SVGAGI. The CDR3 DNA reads TGTGCCAGCAGTTACTCTAGTTTGGGGCAGCTAGTGAACGAGCAGTACTTC. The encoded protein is CASSYSSLGQLVNEQYF.

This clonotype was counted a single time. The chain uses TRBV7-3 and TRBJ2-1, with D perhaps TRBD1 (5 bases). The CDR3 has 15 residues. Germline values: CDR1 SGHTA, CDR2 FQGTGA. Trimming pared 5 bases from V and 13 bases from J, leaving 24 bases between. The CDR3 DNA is TGTGCCAGCAGCGCCCGGGCAGGGCAAACGGAGACCCAGTTCTTC. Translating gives CASSARAGQTETQFF.

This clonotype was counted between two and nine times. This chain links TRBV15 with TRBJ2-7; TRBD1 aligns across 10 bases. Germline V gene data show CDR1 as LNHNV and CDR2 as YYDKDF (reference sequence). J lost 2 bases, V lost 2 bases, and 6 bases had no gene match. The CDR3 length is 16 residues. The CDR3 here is CATSRPPGQGTYEQYF. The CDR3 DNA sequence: TGTGCCACCAGCAGACCACCGGGACAGGGGACCTACGAGCAGTACTTC. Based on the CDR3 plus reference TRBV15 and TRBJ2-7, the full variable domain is DAMVIQNPRYQVTQFGKPVTLSCSQTLNHNVMYWYQQKSSQAPKLLFHYYDKDFNNEADTPDNFQSRRPNTSFCFLDIRSPGLGDTAMYLCATSRPPGQGTYEQYFGPGTRLTVT.

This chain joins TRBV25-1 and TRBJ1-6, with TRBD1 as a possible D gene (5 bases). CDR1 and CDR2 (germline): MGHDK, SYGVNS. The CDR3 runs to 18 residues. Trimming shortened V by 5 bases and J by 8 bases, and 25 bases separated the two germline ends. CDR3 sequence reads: CASSYNRPGGPGHSPLHF. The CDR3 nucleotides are TGTGCCAGCAGTTATAATCGACCCGGGGGTCCTGGGCATTCACCCCTCCACTTT.

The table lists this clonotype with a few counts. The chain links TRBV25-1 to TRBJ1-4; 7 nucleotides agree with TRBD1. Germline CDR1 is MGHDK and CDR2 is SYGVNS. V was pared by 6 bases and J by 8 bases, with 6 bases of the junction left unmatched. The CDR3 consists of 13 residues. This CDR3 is CASRTGVREKLFF. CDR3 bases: TGTGCCAGCAGAACAGGGGTTCGGGAAAAACTGTTTTTT. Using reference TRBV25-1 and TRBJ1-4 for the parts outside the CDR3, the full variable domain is EADIYQTPRYLVIGTGKKITLECSQTMGHDKMYWYQQDPGMELHLIHYSYGVNSTEKGDLSSESTVSRIRTEHFPLTLESARPSHTSQYLCASRTGVREKLFFGSGTQLSVL.

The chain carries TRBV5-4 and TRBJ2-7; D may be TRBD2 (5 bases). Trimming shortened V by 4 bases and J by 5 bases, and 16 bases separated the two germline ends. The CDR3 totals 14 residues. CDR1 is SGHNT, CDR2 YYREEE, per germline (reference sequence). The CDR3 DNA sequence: TGTGCCAGCAGCCCGGAGTCCACTAGTCACGAGCAGTACTTC. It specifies CASSPESTSHEQYF.

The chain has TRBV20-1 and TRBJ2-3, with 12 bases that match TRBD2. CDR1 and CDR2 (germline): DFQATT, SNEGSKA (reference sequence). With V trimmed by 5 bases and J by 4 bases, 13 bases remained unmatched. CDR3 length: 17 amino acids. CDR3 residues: CSAGGSLAGGPPDTQYF. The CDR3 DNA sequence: TGCAGTGCTGGCGGGTCGCTAGCGGGAGGGCCGCCAGATACGCAGTATTTT.

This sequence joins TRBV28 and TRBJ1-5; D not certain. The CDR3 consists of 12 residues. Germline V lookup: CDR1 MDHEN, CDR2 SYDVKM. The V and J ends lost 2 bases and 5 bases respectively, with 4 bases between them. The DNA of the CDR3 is TGTGCCAGCAGTTTAATTGATCAGCCCCAGCATTTT. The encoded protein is CASSLIDQPQHF. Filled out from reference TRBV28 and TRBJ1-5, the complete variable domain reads DVKVTQSSRYLVKRTGEKVFLECVQDMDHENMFWYRQDPGLGLRLIYFSYDVKMKEKGDIPEGYSVSREKKERFSLILESASTNQTSMYLCASSLIDQPQHFGDGTRLSIL.

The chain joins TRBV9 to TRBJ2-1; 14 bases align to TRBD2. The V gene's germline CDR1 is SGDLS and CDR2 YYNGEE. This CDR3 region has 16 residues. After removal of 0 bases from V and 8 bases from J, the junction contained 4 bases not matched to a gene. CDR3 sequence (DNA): TGTGCCAGCAGCGTAGTGGGACTAGCGGGGGTCGATGAGCAGTTCTTC. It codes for CASSVVGLAGVDEQFF. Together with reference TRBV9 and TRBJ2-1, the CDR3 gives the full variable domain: DSGVTQTPKHLITATGQRVTLRCSPRSGDLSVYWYQQSLDQGLQFLIQYYNGEERAKGNILERFSAQQFPDLHSELNLSSLELGDSALYFCASSVVGLAGVDEQFFGPGTRLTVL.

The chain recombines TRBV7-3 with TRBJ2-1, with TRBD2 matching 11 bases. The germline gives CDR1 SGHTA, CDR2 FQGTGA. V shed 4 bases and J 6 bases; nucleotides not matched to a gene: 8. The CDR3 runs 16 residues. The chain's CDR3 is CASSSIAGGACNEQFF. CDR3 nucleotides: TGTGCCAGCAGCTCGATAGCGGGGGGGGCCTGCAATGAGCAGTTCTTC.

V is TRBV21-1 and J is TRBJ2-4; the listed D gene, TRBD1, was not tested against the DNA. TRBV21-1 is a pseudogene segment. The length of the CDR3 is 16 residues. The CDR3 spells CASSKGETEAKNIQYF. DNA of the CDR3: TGTGCCAGCAGCAAAGGTGAGACAGAAGCCAAAAACATTCAGTACTTC.

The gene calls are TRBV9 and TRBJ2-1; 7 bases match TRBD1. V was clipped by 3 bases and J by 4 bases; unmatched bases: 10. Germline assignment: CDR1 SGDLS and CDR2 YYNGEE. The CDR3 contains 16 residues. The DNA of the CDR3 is TGTGCCAGCAGCGCGGGGACAGAGATAGAATACAATGAGCAGTTCTTC. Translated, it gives CASSAGTEIEYNEQFF.

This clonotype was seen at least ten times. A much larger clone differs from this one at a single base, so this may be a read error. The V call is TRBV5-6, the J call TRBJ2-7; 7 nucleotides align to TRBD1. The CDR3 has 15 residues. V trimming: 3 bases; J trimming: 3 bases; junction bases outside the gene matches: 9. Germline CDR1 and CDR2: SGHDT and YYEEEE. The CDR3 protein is CASSWSGGRHYEQYF. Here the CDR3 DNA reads TGTGCCAGCAGCTGGTCAGGGGGTCGCCACTACGAGCAGTACTTC.

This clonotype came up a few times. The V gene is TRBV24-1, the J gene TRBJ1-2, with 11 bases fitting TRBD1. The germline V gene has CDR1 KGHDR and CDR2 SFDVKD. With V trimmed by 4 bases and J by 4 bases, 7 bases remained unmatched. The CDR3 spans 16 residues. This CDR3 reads CATSETRTGGFYGYTF. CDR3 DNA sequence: TGTGCCACCAGTGAGACAAGGACAGGGGGCTTCTATGGCTACACCTTC.

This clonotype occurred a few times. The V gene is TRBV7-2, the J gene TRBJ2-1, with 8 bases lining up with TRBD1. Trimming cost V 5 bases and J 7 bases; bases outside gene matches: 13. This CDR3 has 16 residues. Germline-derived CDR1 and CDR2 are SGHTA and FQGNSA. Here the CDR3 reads CASSPRTGRLGNEQFF. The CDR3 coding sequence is TGTGCCAGCAGCCCAAGGACAGGGAGGCTGGGGAATGAGCAGTTCTTC.

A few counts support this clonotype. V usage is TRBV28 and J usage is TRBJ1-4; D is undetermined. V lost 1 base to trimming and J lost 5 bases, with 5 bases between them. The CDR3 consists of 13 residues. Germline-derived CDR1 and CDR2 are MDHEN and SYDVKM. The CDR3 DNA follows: TGTGCCAGCAGTTTATCCGGGAATGAAAAACTGTTTTTT. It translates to CASSLSGNEKLFF. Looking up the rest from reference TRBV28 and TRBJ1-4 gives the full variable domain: DVKVTQSSRYLVKRTGEKVFLECVQDMDHENMFWYRQDPGLGLRLIYFSYDVKMKEKGDIPEGYSVSREKKERFSLILESASTNQTSMYLCASSLSGNEKLFFGSGTQLSVL.